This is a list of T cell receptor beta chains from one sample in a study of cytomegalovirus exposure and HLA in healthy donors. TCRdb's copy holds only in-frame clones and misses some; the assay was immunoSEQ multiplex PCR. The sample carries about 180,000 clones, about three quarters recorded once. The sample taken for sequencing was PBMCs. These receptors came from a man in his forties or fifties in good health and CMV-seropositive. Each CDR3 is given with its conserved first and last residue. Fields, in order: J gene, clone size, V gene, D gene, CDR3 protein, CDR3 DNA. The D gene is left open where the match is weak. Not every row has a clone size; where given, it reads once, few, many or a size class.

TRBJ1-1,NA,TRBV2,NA,CASRGEVNTEAFF,TGTGCCAGCAGAGGGGAGGTGAACACTGAAGCTTTCTTT
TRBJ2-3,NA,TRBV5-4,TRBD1,CASSPRTGHTDTQYF,TGTGCCAGCAGCCCACGGACAGGCCACACAGATACGCAGTATTTT
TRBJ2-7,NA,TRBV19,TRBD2,CASSIGLAGGTYEQYF,TGTGCCAGTAGTATCGGCCTAGCGGGAGGCACCTACGAGCAGTACTTC
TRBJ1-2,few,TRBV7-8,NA,CASSTASGTGAYGYTF,TGTGCCAGCAGCACCGCATCCGGGACTGGGGCCTATGGCTACACCTTC
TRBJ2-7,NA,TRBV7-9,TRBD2,CASSLGREAGEQYF,TGTGCCAGCAGCTTAGGGCGGGAGGCCGGGGAGCAGTACTTC
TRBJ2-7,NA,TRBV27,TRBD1,CASRSTGDYEQYF,TGTGCCAGCAGGTCGACAGGGGACTACGAGCAGTACTTC
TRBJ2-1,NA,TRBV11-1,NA,CASSLRRGHYNEQFF,TGTGCCAGCAGCTTAAGAAGGGGCCACTACAATGAGCAGTTCTTC
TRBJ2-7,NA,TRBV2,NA,CASSESSYEQYF,TGTGCCAGCAGTGAGAGCTCCTACGAGCAGTACTTC
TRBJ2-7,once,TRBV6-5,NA,CASSYGPVRVRDEQYF,TGTGCCAGCAGTTATGGCCCCGTCAGGGTGCGCGACGAGCAGTACTTC
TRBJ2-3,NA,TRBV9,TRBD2,CASSVENGGRLGTDTQYF,TGTGCCAGCAGCGTAGAAAATGGCGGGAGGTTGGGCACAGATACGCAGTATTTT
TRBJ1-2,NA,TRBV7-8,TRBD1,CASSLVGGPPFYGYTF,TGTGCCAGCAGCTTAGTAGGGGGCCCTCCCTTCTATGGCTACACCTTC
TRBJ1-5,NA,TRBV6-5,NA,CASSYSTGSGNQPQHF,TGTGCCAGCAGTTACTCGACGGGATCGGGCAATCAGCCCCAGCATTTT
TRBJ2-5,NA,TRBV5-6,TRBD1,CASSRRDRQETQYF,TGTGCCAGCAGCCGAAGGGACAGACAAGAGACCCAGTACTTC
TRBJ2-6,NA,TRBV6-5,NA,CASRQGGANGLTF,TGTGCCAGCAGACAAGGCGGGGCCAACGGCCTGACTTTC
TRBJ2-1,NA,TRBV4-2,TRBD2,CASSQEGLAGQFF,TGTGCCAGCAGCCAAGAGGGACTAGCGGGACAGTTCTTC
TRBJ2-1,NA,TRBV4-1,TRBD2,CASSQEERGNEQFF,TGCGCCAGCAGCCAAGAGGAGCGGGGCAATGAGCAGTTCTTC
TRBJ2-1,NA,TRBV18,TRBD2,CASSPTGGPYNEQFF,TGTGCCAGCTCACCAACGGGAGGGCCGTACAATGAGCAGTTCTTC
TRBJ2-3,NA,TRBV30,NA,CAWSAVTVGATQYF,TGTGCCTGGAGTGCAGTGACAGTGGGGGCTACGCAGTATTTT
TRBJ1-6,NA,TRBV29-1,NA,CSVRQESSYNSPLHF,TGCAGCGTGAGACAGGAGAGCTCCTATAATTCACCCCTCCACTTT
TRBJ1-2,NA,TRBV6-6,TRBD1,CASSTGGLDGYTF,TGTGCCAGCAGTACAGGGGGTCTCGATGGCTACACCTTC